Listed below are T cell receptor beta chains from one sample, sequenced in a study of blood T cell repertoires in COVID-19. TCRdb's table, derived via immunoSEQ multiplex PCR, lists solely in-frame clones and lacks some. There are more than 90,000 clones in the sample; 70% to 90% occur only once, and roughly 1.5% lies in the top ten. Specimen: peripheral blood. These receptors were taken from a middle-aged man with acute or convalescent COVID-19. The CDR3 runs from the conserved cysteine through the conserved F or W. D genes are given only for firm matches.

d_gene,v_gene,CDR3aa
TRBD1,TRBV7-9,CASSTTGGGYGYTF
NA,TRBV29-1,CSVGPAGRGFITEAFF
NA,TRBV15,CATSRGQLRRGEKLFF
NA,TRBV28,CASSLGRELEQYF
NA,TRBV29-1,CSVAHLQGGTEAFF
TRBD1,TRBV18,CASSLDRGNSPLHF
NA,TRBV21-1,CASSDRDRDQPQHF
TRBD2,TRBV18,CASSPLAGASYEQYF
TRBD1,TRBV6-5,CASSPTGGGTGELFF
NA,TRBV15,CATKGRPGINNEQFF
TRBD1,TRBV7-2,CASSSDRAYGYTF
NA,TRBV30,CAWGTYSSYNSPLHF
NA,TRBV27,CASSLGQGGEQYF
TRBD1,TRBV5-1,CASSMDRGQGKLFF
NA,TRBV24-1,CATSEGGRGRFDEQFF
NA,TRBV7-3,CASSLTGRNSPLHF
TRBD1,TRBV2,CATSQGTGSGELFF
NA,TRBV3-1/TRBV3-2,CASRRLDPYNEQFF
NA,TRBV18,CASSAGGGSAEKLFF
TRBD1,TRBV11-2,CASSLRQGTGELFF
TRBD2,TRBV9,CASSVGGGDYNEQFF
NA,TRBV3-1/TRBV3-2,CASSRLQGVTEAFF
NA,TRBV2,CASSEGGQIYGYTF
TRBD2,TRBV6-6,CASTTAVGRGANVLTF
NA,TRBV5-1,CASSLEGSYGYTF
TRBD2,TRBV28,CASSLGAGAYEQYF
TRBD2,TRBV4-2,CASSQGLAGGTYNEQFF
TRBD2,TRBV6-6,CAGRTSGTTDTQYF
NA,TRBV3-1/TRBV3-2,CASSQPPSNNEQFF
NA,TRBV18,CASSPEYRDEQYF
NA,TRBV11-2,CASSAGENNEKLFF
NA,TRBV11-1,CASSPTLTGKETQYF
NA,TRBV5-1,CASSPRDWRGGDIQYF
NA,TRBV4-1,CASSQGILRRTMNTEAFF
NA,TRBV7-2,CASSFRDLSYEQYF
TRBD1,TRBV5-4,CASSSTRGRNTQYF
TRBD2,TRBV11-2,CASSLDWSGREGDTQYF